The next 19 T cell receptor beta chains were all read from a single sample in a study of Ad26.COV2.S vaccination and SARS-CoV-2 variants. Measured with immunoSEQ multiplex PCR; TCRdb has only the in-frame clones, and not every one. The data contain 180,000 or so clones, 70% to 90% of them singletons. The sample in question was peripheral blood, obtained after recovery from COVID-19. These receptors all stem from a human donor who had recovered from COVID-19.

This clone was found a few times. The V and J genes are TRBV7-9 and TRBJ1-4; possible D gene TRBD1, 5 bases. The CDR3 is made up of 14 amino acids. Deletions cut 4 bases from V and 8 bases from J, with 14 bases between. CDR1 is SEHNR and CDR2 is FQNEAQ in the germline V gene (reference sequence). Here the CDR3 DNA reads TGTGCCAGCAGCTCCGGAGGGAACAGGGAAAAACTGTTTTTT. Encoded protein: CASSSGGNREKLFF.

The gene calls are TRBV30 and TRBJ2-1; D remains unclear. Germline V lookup: CDR1 GTSNPN, CDR2 SVGIG (reference sequence). This CDR3 region has 12 residues. Trimming took off 0 bases at V and 5 bases at J, with 5 bases between the two ends. The CDR3 is CAWSVMDNEQFF. For the CDR3, the DNA is TGTGCCTGGAGTGTAATGGACAATGAGCAGTTCTTC.

The rearrangement uses TRBV11-2 and TRBJ2-5; D is undetermined. CDR1 and CDR2 (germline): SGHAT, FQNNGV. The CDR3 totals 15 residues. V shed 1 base and J shed 1 base, with 10 bases lying between them. The CDR3 here is CASSLGRNLQETQYF. The CDR3 region has the DNA TGTGCCAGCAGCTTAGGTAGGAATCTCCAAGAGACCCAGTACTTC.

V gene TRBV6-6 combines with J gene TRBJ2-5; TRBD1 might be the D (6 bases). Trimming cost V 4 bases and J 1 base, with 16 bases left between them. This CDR3 region has 16 residues. Germline V CDR1 and CDR2: MNHNY, SVGAGI (reference sequence). In DNA, the CDR3 is TGTGCCAGCAGTTTATTGCAGGGGTCCTTCCAAGAGACCCAGTACTTC. Translated: CASSLLQGSFQETQYF.

The rearrangement joins TRBV5-1 to TRBJ1-1; D may be TRBD1 (6 bases). The CDR3 extends over 13 amino acids. Deletions cut 4 bases from V and 4 bases from J, with 11 bases between. Germline lookup yields CDR1 SGHRS and CDR2 YFSETQ. CDR3 coding DNA: TGCGCCAGCAGCGGCTTACAGGGCACTGAAGCTTTCTTT. Translating gives CASSGLQGTEAFF.

The chain couples TRBV5-1 to TRBJ2-1; 10 bases align to TRBD2. Germline CDR1 is SGHRS and CDR2 is YFSETQ. V lost 1 base and J lost 8; bases outside the gene matches: 12. CDR3 length: 17 residues. The CDR3: CASSLSGRSGGADEQFF. The CDR3 bases are TGCGCCAGCAGCTTGTCGGGTAGGAGCGGGGGGGCCGATGAGCAGTTCTTC.

The chain carries TRBV7-9 and TRBJ2-3, with 7 bases lining up with TRBD2. Germline trimming cut 4 bases from V and 2 bases from J; bases unmatched to any gene: 3. CDR3 length: 14 amino acids. Germline-derived CDR1 and CDR2 are SEHNR and FQNEAQ (reference sequence). The CDR3 sequence is CASSSAGVTDTQYF. The CDR3 nucleotides read TGTGCCAGCAGCTCGGCGGGGGTCACAGATACGCAGTATTTT.

The genes are TRBV15 and TRBJ1-6, with a weak D call TRBD1 (5 bases). CDR1 and CDR2 from the germline V gene are LNHNV and YYDKDF (reference sequence). V shed 2 bases and J shed 7 bases, with 9 bases lying between them. The CDR3 runs 14 residues. CDR3 sequence: CATSRQGGNSPLHF. For the CDR3, the DNA is TGTGCCACCAGCAGACAGGGTGGGAATTCACCCCTCCACTTT.

This CDR3 reads CAWNRDRASETQYF. The CDR3 DNA sequence: TGTGCCTGGAACCGGGACAGGGCTTCGGAGACCCAGTACTTC. The gene calls are TRBV30 and TRBJ2-5, with TRBD1 matching 9 bases. CDR1 is GTSNPN, CDR2 SVGIG, per germline (reference sequence). The CDR3 totals 14 residues. V shed 4 bases and J 5 bases; nucleotides not matched to a gene: 8.

The rearrangement uses TRBV4-1 and TRBJ2-7, with 10 bases identical to TRBD2. Germline V gene sequence: CDR1 MGHRA, CDR2 YSYEKL. This CDR3 contains 17 residues. J was trimmed by 4 bases and V by 3 bases; bases with no gene match: 12. CDR3 region: CASSHVTSGTQNYEQYF. The CDR3 nucleotides read TGCGCCAGCAGCCACGTTACTAGCGGGACCCAGAATTACGAGCAGTACTTC.

V gene TRBV5-4 combines with J gene TRBJ2-2; possible D gene TRBD2, 5 bases. The V and J ends lost 1 base and 2 bases respectively, with 9 bases between them. This CDR3 contains 15 residues. Looked up from germline, CDR1 is SGHNT and CDR2 is YYREEE (reference sequence). The CDR3 loop reads CASSLQRLNTGELFF. The CDR3 DNA follows: TGTGCCAGCAGCTTGCAGCGGCTAAACACCGGGGAGCTGTTTTTT.

The chain couples TRBV7-9 to TRBJ1-2; D perhaps matches TRBD1 (5 bases). This CDR3 is 12 amino acids long. Looked up from germline, CDR1 is SEHNR and CDR2 is FQNEAQ (reference sequence). Trimming stripped 7 bases from V and 6 bases from J, with 12 bases between. In nucleotides, the CDR3 is TGTGCCAGCAAGGGCCAGGGACATGGCTACACCTTC. The encoded protein is CASKGQGHGYTF.

The chain combines TRBV7-8 with TRBJ2-1; 11 nucleotides match TRBD1. The V gene end was trimmed by 0 bases and the J gene end by 6 bases; junction bases not matched to a gene: 7. The CDR3 runs to 17 residues. CDR1 is SGHVS and CDR2 is FQNEAQ in the germline V gene. In nucleotides, the CDR3 is TGTGCCAGCAGCTTAGCGCACGGACAGGGGGCAGCCAATGAGCAGTTCTTC. This translates into CASSLAHGQGAANEQFF.

The chain couples TRBV7-3 to TRBJ2-5, with 7 bases that match TRBD1. CDR1 is SGHTA and CDR2 is FQGTGA in the germline V gene. V trimming: 5 bases; J trimming: 1 base; junction bases outside the gene matches: 7. This CDR3 is built from 15 residues. The CDR3 bases are TGTGCCAGCAGCGAAGGGCCAGGGGGCCAAGAGACCCAGTACTTC. Protein sequence: CASSEGPGGQETQYF.

This chain links TRBV28 with TRBJ1-2; 7 bases align to TRBD1. The CDR3 contains 13 residues. Looked up from germline, CDR1 is MDHEN and CDR2 is SYDVKM. V lost 10 bases and J lost 5; bases outside the gene matches: 10. This CDR3 is CAITIDRAYGYTF. Here the CDR3 DNA reads TGTGCCATCACAATAGACAGGGCTTATGGCTACACCTTC.

This sequence joins TRBV14 and TRBJ2-1; D is unresolved. The CDR3 contains 13 residues. V was cut by 1 base and J by 8 bases, with 9 bases left in between. From germline, CDR1 is SGHDN and CDR2 FVKESK. The CDR3 region is CASSQGQADEQFF. CDR3 nucleotide sequence: TGTGCCAGCAGCCAAGGGCAGGCGGATGAGCAGTTCTTC.

The V call is TRBV5-1, the J call TRBJ1-3; TRBD1 matches 7 bases. The germline CDR1 and CDR2 sequences are SGHRS and YFSETQ. J was trimmed by 8 bases and V by 3 bases; bases with no gene match: 11. The CDR3 spans 15 residues. For the CDR3, the DNA is TGCGCCAGCAGCTCGGGACAGCCGGGGAGTGACACCATATATTTT. Translation gives CASSSGQPGSDTIYF. Complete variable domain (other parts from reference TRBV5-1 and TRBJ1-3): KAGVTQTPRYLIKTRGQQVTLSCSPISGHRSVSWYQQTPGQGLQFLFEYFSETQRNKGNFPGRFSGRQFSNSRSEMNVSTLELGDSALYLCASSSGQPGSDTIYFGEGSWLTVV.

The chain recombines TRBV5-1 with TRBJ1-5, with a possible D match to TRBD1 (6 bases). The germline V and J ends were trimmed by 4 bases and 0 bases, with 14 bases remaining between them. CDR3 size: 16 residues. Germline CDR1 is SGHRS and CDR2 is YFSETQ. CDR3 in amino acids: CASSLTGDYSNQPQHF. As DNA, the CDR3 is TGCGCCAGCAGCCTGACAGGAGACTATAGCAATCAGCCCCAGCATTTT.

For this clone: At the DNA level, this CDR3 is encoded by other sequences in the same sample as well. This chain links TRBV3-1 (or the pseudogene TRBV3-2) with TRBJ2-1; 11 bases agree with TRBD2. The CDR3 contains 17 residues. Looked up from germline, CDR1 is LGHDT and CDR2 is YNNKEL (reference sequence). V lost 1 base to trimming and J lost 4 bases; unmatched junction nucleotides: 6. The CDR3 is CASSQGLAGGPYNEQFF. The CDR3 DNA is TGTGCCAGCAGCCAAGGTCTAGCGGGAGGACCTTACAATGAGCAGTTCTTC.